This T cell receptor (beta chain) was captured by sequencing in a study of blood T cell repertoires in COVID-19 (dated by TCRdb to about 2020). Background on the whole study: Samples from collaborators originated in the United States, Italy and Spain and spanned both the acute and convalescent phases of COVID-19. Nearly every sample came with metadata listing a de-identified subject ID, COVID-19 status, age in years and sex. The prospective study material was composed of cDNA or gDNA derived from T cells, B-cell-depleted T cells, or PBMCs. The dataset comprised deeply sampled blood TCRbeta repertoires from subjects exposed to, actively infected with, or recovered from COVID-19. Samples were obtained from the ongoing ImmuneRACE study (first 160 participants) and from about 1,300 subjects provided by 6 global collaborators. The repertoires were released in a freely available public database meant as a resource for research on the immune response to SARS-CoV-2. Where available, HLA class I and class II types were obtained from metadata supplied by the sample provider rather than from assay-based typing.

For this clone: No antigen is known for it. It has no much larger one-base neighbor in the sample; base qualities were not kept.

Participants in the prospective study were enrolled through a virtual design, were aged roughly 18 to 100 years, and lived in 24 United States geographic areas. In the prospective study, cohorts were assigned on the basis of participant-reported clinical history obtained from a screening survey and a study questionnaire. In the prospective study, whole blood, serum and a nasopharyngeal or oropharyngeal swab were collected from each participant by mobile phlebotomists. Prospective study participants could optionally give additional blood draws and questionnaires over an approximately two-month period. Prospective study blood samples were shipped either frozen or at room temperature before DNA extraction. Study-wide conclusions, independent of this receptor: The amount of clinical and demographic metadata varied by source and participant and was provided uncurated.

TCRbeta CDR3 regions were amplified from genomic DNA by means of the immunoSEQ Assay, a bias-controlled multiplex PCR. Per the original workflow: Within the assay, amplification of reference gene primers was used to estimate how many nucleated cells each sample contained. To quantify the absolute abundance of each unique TCRbeta CDR3 rearrangement, sequence reads were collapsed and filtered. For each sample, productive Simpson clonality was calculated as the square root of Simpson's diversity index over productive rearrangements. TCRdb took over this immuneACCESS table, retaining in-frame rearrangements with V and J assigned. Such tables are incomplete; in checked studies, under half of the missing clones stem from an unresolved V gene, and the remainder is unexplained. The DNA was the basis for D and trimming; V, J and clone size are from that table. This sample has over 200,000 clones in its table, and 89% of those were observed once. Of the sample, 3.5% to 4% falls within the top ten clones.

The germline V gene supplies CDR1 SGHVS and CDR2 FNYEAQ. Trimming removed 1 base from V and 5 bases from J, leaving 14 bases between the germline ends. The CDR3 measures 15 amino acids from cysteine to phenylalanine. The read is trimmed to its CDR3 DNA, 45 bases read in frame from base 1. The material sequenced was PBMCs or T cells enriched from blood (not recorded which). The chain is made from TRBV7-6 and TRBJ1-2, with no D gene named confidently. This TCR was sampled from a woman aged 25 to 45 with acute COVID-19. The DNA is as follows: TGTGCCAGCAGCTTAGGAGAAGGAGTTTCGTATGGCTACACCTTC. This codes for CASSLGEGVSYGYTF.